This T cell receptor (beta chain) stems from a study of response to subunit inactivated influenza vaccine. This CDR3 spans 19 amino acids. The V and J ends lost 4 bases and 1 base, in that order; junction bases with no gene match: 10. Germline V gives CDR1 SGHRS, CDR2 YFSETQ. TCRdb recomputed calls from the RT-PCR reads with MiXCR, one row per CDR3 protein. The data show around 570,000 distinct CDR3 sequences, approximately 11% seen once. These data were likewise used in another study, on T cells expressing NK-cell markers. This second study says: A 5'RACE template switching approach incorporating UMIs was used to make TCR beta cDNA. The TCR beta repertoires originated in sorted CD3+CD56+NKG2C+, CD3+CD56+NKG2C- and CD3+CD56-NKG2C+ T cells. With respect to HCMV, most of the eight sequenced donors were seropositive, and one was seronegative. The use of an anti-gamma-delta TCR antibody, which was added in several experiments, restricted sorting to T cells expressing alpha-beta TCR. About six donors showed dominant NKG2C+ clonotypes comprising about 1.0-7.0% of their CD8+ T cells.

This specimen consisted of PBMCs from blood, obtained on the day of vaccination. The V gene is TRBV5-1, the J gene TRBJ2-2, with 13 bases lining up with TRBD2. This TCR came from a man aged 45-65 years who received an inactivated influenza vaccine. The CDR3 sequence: CASSLGLAGASMNTGELFF. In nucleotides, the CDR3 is TGCGCCAGCAGCCTAGGACTAGCGGGGGCCTCAATGAACACCGGGGAGCTGTTTTTT. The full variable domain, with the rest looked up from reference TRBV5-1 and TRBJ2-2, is KAGVTQTPRYLIKTRGQQVTLSCSPISGHRSVSWYQQTPGQGLQFLFEYFSETQRNKGNFPGRFSGRQFSNSRSEMNVSTLELGDSALYLCASSLGLAGASMNTGELFFGEGSRLTVL.